A selection of T cell receptor beta chains follows, all from one sample in a study of T-cell memory formation after mild COVID-19. TCRdb re-called the 5' RACE reads with MiXCR, one entry per CDR3 protein. The profile shows 110,000 to 150,000 distinct CDR3 sequences, around 27% of them singletons. What was sequenced was PBMCs or a T cell subset sorted from them (not recorded which). The source of these receptors is an adult woman who had mild COVID-19 (a few samples of this study predate the infection). Cell type and time point are not known. The CDR3 runs from the conserved cysteine through the conserved F or W. The order of the fields is clone size, J gene, V gene, D gene, CDR3 protein, CDR3 DNA. A D gene is named only where the DNA matches it firmly. Clone size, where shown, is once, few, many, or a class for clones that have expanded.

>NA|TRBJ1-6|TRBV7-6|NA
CASSLARLGNSPLHF
TGTGCCAGCAGCTTAGCCCGGCTGGGGAATTCACCCCTCCACTTT
>NA|TRBJ2-1|TRBV3-1|NA
CASSHLNPRQSSYNEQFF
TGTGCCAGCAGCCACCTAAACCCTAGGCAGAGCTCCTACAATGAGCAGTTCTTC
>NA|TRBJ2-7|TRBV2|NA
CATREQGNEQYF
TGTGCCACCCGGGAACAGGGCAACGAGCAGTACTTC
>few|TRBJ2-3|TRBV7-9|NA
CASSATGVTDTQYF
TGTGCCAGCAGCGCGACGGGGGTCACAGATACGCAGTATTTT
>NA|TRBJ2-1|TRBV11-2|TRBD2
CASSYPTSGRIDEQFF
TGTGCCAGCAGCTACCCGACTAGCGGGAGGATCGATGAGCAGTTCTTC
>NA|TRBJ2-7|TRBV29-1|TRBD2
CSVEDPPSGSYEQYF
TGCAGCGTTGAAGATCCCCCTAGCGGGAGTTACGAGCAGTACTTC
>NA|TRBJ2-1|TRBV4-3|TRBD2
CASSQGGGRAPYNEQFF
TGCGCCAGCAGCCAAGGTGGCGGGAGGGCCCCCTACAATGAGCAGTTCTTC
>NA|TRBJ1-1|TRBV5-1|TRBD1
CASSFGQGRFTEAFF
TGCGCCAGCAGCTTCGGACAGGGCCGGTTCACTGAAGCTTTCTTT
>few|TRBJ1-4|TRBV7-6|TRBD1
CASRSGQGEATNEKLFF
TGTGCCAGCAGATCCGGACAGGGGGAGGCGACTAATGAAAAACTGTTTTTT
>NA|TRBJ2-7|TRBV6-1|NA
CASSELAPGYEQYF
TGTGCCAGCAGTGAACTCGCCCCGGGCTACGAGCAGTACTTC
>few|TRBJ1-1|TRBV7-6|TRBD1
CASSLQGDTEAFF
TGTGCCAGCAGCTTACAGGGGGACACTGAAGCTTTCTTT
>few|TRBJ2-7|TRBV3-1|NA
CASSQWGYEQYF
TGTGCCAGCAGCCAATGGGGTTACGAGCAGTACTTC
>few|TRBJ2-5|TRBV12-3/TRBV12-4|NA
CASSLKQGLQETQYF
TGTGCCAGCAGTTTGAAGCAGGGCCTCCAAGAGACCCAGTACTTC
>few|TRBJ1-5|TRBV12-3/TRBV12-4|NA
CASSPREVGGNQPQHF
TGTGCCAGCAGTCCCCGTGAGGTGGGGGGCAATCAGCCCCAGCATTTT
>few|TRBJ2-3|TRBV27|NA
CASSFRPTTDTQYF
TGTGCCAGCAGTTTTAGGCCCACCACAGATACGCAGTATTTT
>few|TRBJ2-3|TRBV7-9|TRBD2
CASSLLTSGSDTQYF
TGTGCCAGCAGCCTGCTGACTAGCGGGAGTGACACGCAGTATTTT
>many|TRBJ2-3|TRBV7-8|TRBD2
CASSSPTSAYSTDTQYF
TGTGCCAGCAGCTCTCCAACTAGCGCCTACTCCACAGATACGCAGTATTTT
>NA|TRBJ2-7|TRBV4-3|TRBD2
CASSTGLVGEQYF
TGCGCCAGCAGCACGGGACTAGTGGGCGAGCAGTACTTC
>NA|TRBJ2-1|TRBV7-9|TRBD1
CATRRGQDYYNEQFF
TGTGCCACGCGCCGGGGACAGGATTACTACAATGAGCAGTTCTTC
>few|TRBJ2-1|TRBV4-2|TRBD2
CASSQALAGAPGNNEQFF
TGTGCCAGCAGCCAAGCTCTAGCGGGGGCCCCGGGCAACAATGAGCAGTTCTTC
>few|TRBJ1-1|TRBV5-6|NA
CASSFSAQYTEAFF
TGTGCCAGCAGCTTTTCGGCACAGTACACTGAAGCTTTCTTT
>few|TRBJ2-2|TRBV20-1|NA
CSARDIGQYTGELFF
TGCAGTGCTAGAGATATCGGACAATATACCGGGGAGCTGTTTTTT
>few|TRBJ2-7|TRBV20-1|NA
CSALSGTPYEQYF
TGCAGTGCCCTTTCCGGGACACCATACGAGCAGTACTTC
>once|TRBJ1-2|TRBV10-3|NA
CAISESVAGADNYGYTF
TGTGCCATCAGTGAGTCGGTGGCAGGGGCCGATAACTATGGCTACACCTTC
>NA|TRBJ1-1|TRBV9|NA
CASSPILGLQNTEAFF
TGTGCCAGCAGCCCTATTTTGGGCCTGCAGAACACTGAAGCTTTCTTT
>NA|TRBJ2-7|TRBV18|TRBD2
CASSEFVLAGGYEQYF
TGTGCCAGCTCAGAATTCGTACTAGCGGGAGGATACGAGCAGTACTTC
>NA|TRBJ2-1|TRBV27|TRBD2
CASSFEAGGINEQFF
TGTGCCAGCAGTTTTGAGGCGGGAGGGATCAATGAGCAGTTCTTC
>NA|TRBJ2-3|TRBV27|NA
CASSTLLTGLTDTQYF
TGTGCCAGCAGTACCCTTTTGACGGGCCTCACAGATACGCAGTATTTT
>NA|TRBJ1-2|TRBV4-2|TRBD1
CASSPGQGHGYTF
TGTGCCAGCAGCCCTGGACAGGGTCACGGCTACACCTTC
>NA|TRBJ2-1|TRBV6-5|NA
CASTEGGARDNEQFF
TGTGCCAGCACTGAGGGGGGGGCTCGGGACAATGAGCAGTTCTTC
>NA|TRBJ2-2|TRBV12-3/TRBV12-4|NA
CASSFRPSGELFF
TGTGCCAGCAGTTTCCGACCTTCCGGGGAGCTGTTTTTT
>few|TRBJ2-1|TRBV20-1|NA
CSARETGLFEQFF
TGCAGTGCTAGAGAGACAGGACTGTTTGAGCAGTTCTTC
>NA|TRBJ2-7|TRBV4-1|NA
CASSQDAGSSYEQYF
TGCGCCAGCAGCCAAGACGCGGGGTCTTCCTACGAGCAGTACTTC
>few|TRBJ2-1|TRBV4-1|NA
CASSQNPGDEQFF
TGCGCCAGCAGCCAAAACCCCGGAGATGAGCAGTTCTTC
>few|TRBJ2-7|TRBV29-1|NA
CSALVGGGYEQYF
TGCAGCGCCTTGGTTGGGGGCGGGTACGAGCAGTACTTC
>NA|TRBJ2-7|TRBV30|NA
CAWQGVSGTHSGWYF
TGTGCCTGGCAGGGAGTGAGCGGGACACATAGCGGGTGGTACTTC
>few|TRBJ1-4|TRBV5-5|TRBD1
CASSRQGAGTNEKLFF
TGTGCCAGCAGCAGACAGGGAGCGGGCACTAATGAAAAACTGTTTTTT
>NA|TRBJ1-2|TRBV12-3/TRBV12-4|TRBD1
CASSPRRDRPSNYGYTF
TGTGCCAGCAGTCCCAGGCGGGACAGGCCCTCTAACTATGGCTACACCTTC
>few|TRBJ2-1|TRBV15|TRBD2
CATSRDSGDEQFF
TGTGCCACCAGCAGAGATAGCGGGGACGAGCAGTTCTTC
>few|TRBJ2-1|TRBV5-6|TRBD2
CASSLGTSGSPNEQFF
TGTGCCAGCAGCTTGGGGACTAGCGGGAGCCCAAATGAGCAGTTCTTC
>NA|TRBJ2-7|TRBV6-6|TRBD1
CASSLQGDEQYF
TGTGCCAGCAGTCTTCAGGGGGATGAGCAGTACTTC
>NA|TRBJ2-1|TRBV11-1|NA
CASSLLGDNEQFF
TGTGCCAGCAGCTTATTAGGGGACAATGAGCAGTTCTTC
>NA|TRBJ1-2|TRBV18|NA
CASSSGEGIYGYTF
TGTGCCAGCTCATCCGGAGAGGGCATCTATGGCTACACCTTC
>few|TRBJ1-5|TRBV20-1|TRBD1
CSASDRGQGRQPQHF
TGCAGTGCTAGTGACCGGGGACAGGGGAGGCAGCCCCAGCATTTT
>few|TRBJ2-2|TRBV5-6|NA
CASLDIGQKYTGELFF
TGTGCCAGCCTGGACATCGGACAGAAGTACACCGGGGAGCTGTTTTTT
>few|TRBJ2-1|TRBV29-1|NA
CSVSSSYNEQFF
TGCAGCGTCAGTAGCTCCTACAATGAGCAGTTCTTC
>NA|TRBJ1-2|TRBV7-9|TRBD1
CASSFPGGGDGYTF
TGTGCCAGCAGCTTCCCAGGGGGCGGTGATGGCTACACCTTC
>few|TRBJ2-3|TRBV11-2|TRBD2
CASSLFGRGNWVDTQYF
TGTGCCAGCAGCTTATTTGGGCGGGGGAATTGGGTAGATACGCAGTATTTT
>NA|TRBJ2-2|TRBV30|TRBD2
CAWSLGLAGNTGELFF
TGTGCCTGGAGTTTGGGACTAGCGGGGAACACCGGGGAGCTGTTTTTT
>medium-sized|TRBJ2-6|TRBV19|NA
CASSMGDGANVLTF
TGTGCCAGTAGTATGGGGGACGGGGCCAACGTCCTGACTTTC
>NA|TRBJ1-5|TRBV12-3/TRBV12-4|TRBD1
CASSLDRDGKTQHF
TGTGCCAGCAGCCTCGACAGGGATGGTAAAACCCAGCATTTT
>NA|TRBJ2-3|TRBV7-8|TRBD2
CASSAGLAGGTDTQYF
TGTGCCAGCAGCGCCGGACTAGCGGGCGGCACAGATACGCAGTATTTT
>NA|TRBJ2-3|TRBV19|TRBD2
CACGSGRNTDTQYF
TGTGCCTGCGGGAGCGGAAGAAACACAGATACGCAGTATTTT